This TCR beta chain was identified during a study of long-term antiretroviral therapy in people with HIV (dated by TCRdb to the early 2020s). Context from the whole study: The earliest samples were collected approximately a decade before the 2015 WHO recommendation for immediate ART, a period when ART was typically delayed until CD4 counts fell. Whether ART initiation and durable HIV suppression were associated with changes in peripheral blood TRB repertoire composition and diversity was tested in a retrospective serial study. A total of over 150 cryopreserved PBMC samples came from 25 to 35 adults with confirmed HIV infection and were collected serially over a mean of about 6 years (range 1-12). Of the 30 participants with HIV, about a dozen were female. Test extractions of a monoclonal T-cell line alongside some 35 polyclonal samples showed no cross-contamination during QIAcube processing. The study at large found these results: Inferences about post-ART repertoire changes were limited because no data were available on ART adherence, viral resistance or therapy changes. Because cell numbers in pre-ART samples were limited, unsorted PBMC were profiled instead of sorted CD4+ and CD8+ T cells. Starting ART was linked to a significant rise in TRB diversity, yet even with long-term ART the diversity remained significantly lower than in transplant donor controls. Expanded TRB clones identified before ART initiation dominated the repertoire across all time points, though the dominance fluctuated and decreased in many PLHIV after ART. Samples dated from the mid-2000s to the late 2010s, and the ART regimens used may be less effective than current ones. Narrower CDR3 length ranges were observed in HIV repertoires than in controls, and an antigen-experienced repertoire with only a slight naive shift after ART was suggested by the network structure. Since PBMC availability was limited, sequencing covered only the TCR beta chain, with no alpha chain pairing.

The germline V gene yields MDHEN for CDR1 and SYDVKM for CDR2. The CDR3 has 14 amino acids, counting the end cysteine and phenylalanine. Solely the CDR3 DNA is kept, with 42 bases framed from the first base. V gives up 7 bases and J gives up 6 bases, and the segment between their germline ends measures 16 bases. Comments on this clone: The antigen it binds to is not known. Qualities for individual bases were not recorded, and no much larger clone is one base off.

Participants were included only if at least one PBMC sample before ART initiation and at least two post-ART samples were available. All participants with HIV were treated in the United States of America. Cryopreserved samples of about 0.95-10 million PBMC were thawed and washed before DNA extraction. At the time of the earliest PBMC sample, participants with HIV were aged between about 20 and 60 years. PBMC samples from each participant spanned 1-4 timepoints before ART initiation and 2-8 timepoints after ART initiation, with a median of 7 samples. Serial HIV viral load, CD4+ T-cell count, ART history and demographic data were obtained for every participant. Using a Qiagen kit on a QIAcube, genomic DNA was extracted from unsorted PBMC, with samples processed in batches of 12. The immunoSEQ hsTCRB v3.0 assay was used at survey level resolution to sequence the TRB variable region. The targeted TRB sequencing depth was about 40,000-55,000 T-cell genomes per sample. Pooled TRB libraries were sequenced on an Illumina MiSeq with a v3 150-cycle kit. The published analysis was carried out like this. Analysis of repertoires was carried out in R inside a reproducible Nextflow workflow spanning QC, data transformation and analysis. Custom analyses were implemented in LymphoSeq2, an R package for AIRR-Seq data exploration. A few samples that produced fewer than 5000 total TRB sequences were removed, so 188 HIV repertoires were analyzed. Of the roughly 180 retained HIV repertoires, about 61 were collected before and 120 to 130 after ART initiation. Each repertoire was downsampled to 5000 TRB nucleotide sequences, and summary statistics were averaged across 100 downsampling iterations. The analysis kept only TRB sequences whose CDR3 regions were at least seven amino acids long. A Shannon entropy-derived clonality score and the Gini coefficient were used to measure diversity. Repertoire networks linked the top 5000 CDR3 amino acid sequences whenever two sequences differed by an edit distance of one. Antigen specificity groups and MHC restriction were predicted for TRB CDR3 amino acid sequences with GLIPH2. CDR3 amino acid sequences were matched against VDJdb and McPAS-TCR to flag known CMV, EBV, HIV or tissue antigen associations. Pre-ART, post-ART and control groups were compared with Wilcoxon signed-rank tests and Holm-Bonferroni correction. The table was pulled from immuneACCESS by TCRdb, which kept in-frame rearrangements only. Such tables lose some clones; where checked, under half of the loss comes from unresolved V genes, and the rest has no known cause. From that table come the V and J calls and clone size; the DNA was used to work out D and trimming. This sample holds some 36,000 clones; 70% to 90% were observed only once. Approximately 4.8% of the sample is held by the ten biggest clonotypes.

This receptor was obtained from a young woman with HIV. The sequence links TRBV28 to TRBJ1-5, and TRBD1 may be the D gene, going by 5 matching bases. Sequenced here: unsorted PBMCs, sampled approximately 2.7 years before starting antiretroviral therapy. The CDR3 loop reads CASKRRQTSQPQHF. The DNA reads TGTGCCAGCAAACGTCGACAGACGAGTCAGCCCCAGCATTTT.